This T cell receptor beta chain was sequenced in a study of cytomegalovirus exposure and HLA in healthy donors. PCR amplification relied on 60 Vbeta primers (plus 13 Jbeta primers). The assay was immunoSEQ multiplex PCR, and TCRdb's table has in-frame clones only and misses some. The sample records roughly 150,000 clones, 80% to 90% being singletons. There are 14 residues in the CDR3. CDR1 is LNHDA, CDR2 SQIVND, per germline (reference sequence). J gave up 1 base and V 7 bases, and 5 bases lay outside the gene matches. The rearrangement links TRBV19 to TRBJ2-3, with 7 positions matching TRBD1. The sequenced material came from PBMCs. The receptor's source is a young woman in good health and CMV-seronegative. CDR3 protein: CASNTGVGTDTQYF. As DNA, the CDR3 is TGTGCCAGTAATACAGGGGTGGGCACAGATACGCAGTATTTT.